These 12 T cell receptor beta chains were sequenced from one sample in a study. One entry per CDR3 protein, called by TCRdb with MiXCR from the 5' RACE reads. The data contain roughly 45,000 distinct CDR3 sequences, roughly a fifth of them singletons. The sorted Tregs were CD4+CD25+CD127-/low cells. Sample: Tregs sorted from blood. The source is a female donor with breast cancer.

This clonotype was counted at least ten times. J is TRBJ2-3 and V is TRBV12-3 or TRBV12-4; 7 nucleotides line up with TRBD1. Germline trimming cut 6 bases from V and 1 base from J; bases unmatched to any gene: 4. This CDR3 has 14 amino acids. The CDR3 bases are TGTGCCAGCAGGGTGACAGGGCGCACAGATACGCAGTATTTT. This gives the protein CASRVTGRTDTQYF.

Many counts were recorded for this clonotype. DNA for the CDR3: TGTGCCAGCAGCTTAGACACTTCAGAGACCCAGTACTTC. Translation gives CASSLDTSETQYF. This chain uses TRBV7-2 with TRBJ2-5; D remains unclear. The ends were cut back, 1 base at V and 4 bases at J, with 7 bases in the middle. The CDR3 is 13 amino acids. Germline V gene data show CDR1 as SGHTA and CDR2 as FQGNSA.

The CDR3 here is CASSLAQGQETQYF. CDR3 in DNA: TGTGCCAGCAGCCTCGCCCAGGGGCAAGAGACCCAGTACTTC. The chain links TRBV3-1 to TRBJ2-5, with D possibly TRBD1 on 6 matching bases. V lost 4 bases to trimming and J lost 2 bases, with 11 bases between them. This CDR3 spans 14 amino acids. Germline V gene lookup returns CDR1 LGHDT and CDR2 YNNKEL (reference sequence).

This chain connects TRBV2 to TRBJ2-3; 13 bases map to TRBD2. V dropped 10 bases and J dropped 5; count of bases not matched to a gene: 6. CDR1 SNHLY and CDR2 FYNNEI come from the germline V gene. The CDR3 has 14 amino acids. CDR3 nucleotides: TGTGCCAAAAGGGGGACTAGCGGGATAGATACGCAGTATTTT. Translation: CAKRGTSGIDTQYF. Drawing the rest from reference TRBV2 and TRBJ2-3, the complete variable domain is EPEVTQTPSHQVTQMGQEVILRCVPISNHLYFYWYRQILGQKVEFLVSFYNNEISEKSEIFDDQFSVERPDGSNFTLKIRSTKLEDSAMYFCAKRGTSGIDTQYFGPGTRLTVL.

As to this clonotype: One junction end does not reproduce the germline sequence, and a read error may be involved. The chain is built from TRBV7-2 and TRBJ2-3; 8 positions agree with TRBD1. There are 15 residues in the CDR3. Per germline, CDR1 SGHTA and CDR2 FQGNSA. CDR3 residues: CAGSLGTGSADTQYF. The CDR3 nucleotides are TGTGCCGGCAGCTTAGGGACAGGAAGTGCAGATACGCAGTATTTT.

This clonotype appeared many times. The chain has TRBV29-1 and TRBJ2-2; the D is unclear. Germline V gene data show CDR1 as SQVTM and CDR2 as ANQGSEA. V lost 1 base, J lost 3 bases, and 15 bases lay in between. This CDR3 region has 16 residues. The CDR3 DNA is TGCAGCGTTGAAGGTTCAAAAACCGGCCACACCGGGGAGCTGTTTTTT. It encodes CSVEGSKTGHTGELFF.

The V and J genes are TRBV5-5 and TRBJ1-5; no firm D call. The germline gives CDR1 SGHKS, CDR2 YYEKEE (reference sequence). Trimming removed 0 bases at V and 4 bases at J, with 8 bases between. The CDR3 is 14 residues long. The CDR3 protein is CASSLGRTNQPQHF. The CDR3 DNA reads TGTGCCAGCAGCTTGGGCAGGACGAATCAGCCCCAGCATTTT.

As regards this clonotype: This may be a read error, as it is one base from a much larger clone. The chain joins TRBV29-1 to TRBJ2-3; no clear D. V was trimmed by 8 bases and J by 2 bases, leaving 11 bases between them. The CDR3 extends over 12 amino acids. Germline loops: CDR1 SQVTM, CDR2 ANQGSEA. In DNA, the CDR3 is TGCAGCATTGTGGAATCCACAGATACGCAGTATTTT. Residues: CSIVESTDTQYF.

This clonotype was counted only a few times. CDR3 protein: CASGDLAKETQYF. CDR3 bases: TGTGCCAGCGGGGACCTAGCGAAAGAGACCCAGTACTTC. This sequence joins TRBV12-3 or TRBV12-4 and TRBJ2-5, with a possible D match to TRBD2 (6 bases). V was shortened by 8 bases and J by 3 bases, with 13 bases between the two germline ends. The length of the CDR3 is 13 residues.

This clonotype was detected only a few times. The CDR3: CASSPSTPPQYF. CDR3 DNA: TGTGCCAGCAGTCCATCTACACCACCTCAGTACTTC. The chain links TRBV12-3 or TRBV12-4 to TRBJ2-4; no reliable D call. The CDR3 is 12 amino acids. The germline V and J ends were trimmed by 5 bases and 12 bases, with 14 bases remaining between them.

Relative to its sample, this clonotype is medium-sized. The genes are TRBV4-2 and TRBJ1-1, with a possible D match to TRBD1 (6 bases). Germline V gives CDR1 LGHNA, CDR2 YNFKEQ. Between the trimmed V and J ends, which lost 6 bases and 3 bases, there was a span of 17 bases. CDR3 length equals 15 residues. In DNA form, the CDR3 reads TGTGCCAGCAGTACGGCGGGGGCCCTTGACACTGAAGCTTTCTTT. Translated, it gives CASSTAGALDTEAFF.

The chain couples TRBV2 to TRBJ2-2; D not certain. Germline V CDR1 and CDR2: SNHLY, FYNNEI. Trimming took 5 bases from V and 0 from J, leaving 10 bases between them. The CDR3 is 15 amino acids. CDR3 bases: TGTGCCAGCAGTACCGAAACTACGAACACCGGGGAGCTGTTTTTT. This translates into CASSTETTNTGELFF.